This record covers a single TCR beta chain. Its antigen is currently unknown. TCRdb re-called the reads through MiXCR, storing one row per CDR3 protein. The sample records about 130,000 distinct CDR3 sequences, over 25% being singletons. This record comes from a study of T cell repertoires in cytomegalovirus infection. Study-level background: Alongside well-studied HLA-B-restricted CMV epitopes, recently identified HLA-C-restricted CMV epitopes were also used. Matching HLA type, along with CMV infection, was indicated by public TCR beta signatures.

The germline V gene encodes CDR1 MNHEY and CDR2 SMNVEV (reference sequence). Trimming took off 6 bases at V and 0 bases at J, with 12 bases between the two ends. This CDR3 is 16 amino acids long. Study-level findings and limits: The ex vivo response showed dominance by HLA-C-restricted CMV-specific TCR beta clonotypes. Individuals carrying CMV plus the relevant HLA were identified by cumulative frequency of public TCR beta families.

The sample consisted of CD8+ T cells from cultured PBMCs, taken from culture after CMV antigen stimulation. The J gene is TRBJ1-6, the V gene TRBV27, with D uncertain. The receptor was derived from a human donor in good health (CMV status not recorded). Some clones in this sample may be carry-over from other donors' samples. CDR3 region: CASRTRSVSYNSPLHF. DNA for the CDR3: TGTGCCAGCAGAACGCGGAGTGTCTCCTATAATTCACCCCTCCACTTT.